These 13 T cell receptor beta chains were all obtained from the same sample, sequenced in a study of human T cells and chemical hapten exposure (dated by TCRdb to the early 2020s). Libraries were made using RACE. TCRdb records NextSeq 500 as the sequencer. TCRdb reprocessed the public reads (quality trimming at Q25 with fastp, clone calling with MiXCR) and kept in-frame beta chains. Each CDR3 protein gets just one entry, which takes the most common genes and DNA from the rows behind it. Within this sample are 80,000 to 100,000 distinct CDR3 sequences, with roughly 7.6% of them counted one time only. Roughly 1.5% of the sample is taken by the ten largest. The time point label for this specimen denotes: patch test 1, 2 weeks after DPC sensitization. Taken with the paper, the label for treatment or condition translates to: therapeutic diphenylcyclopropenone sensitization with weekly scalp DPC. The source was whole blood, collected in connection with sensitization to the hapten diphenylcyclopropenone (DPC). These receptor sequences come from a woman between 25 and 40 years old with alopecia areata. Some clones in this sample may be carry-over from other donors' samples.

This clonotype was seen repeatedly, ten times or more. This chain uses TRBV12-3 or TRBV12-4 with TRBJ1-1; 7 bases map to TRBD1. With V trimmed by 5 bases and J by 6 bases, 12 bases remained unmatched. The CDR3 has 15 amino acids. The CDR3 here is CASSTRQGGRPEAFF. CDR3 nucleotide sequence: TGTGCCAGCAGTACCAGACAGGGTGGGAGGCCTGAAGCTTTCTTT.

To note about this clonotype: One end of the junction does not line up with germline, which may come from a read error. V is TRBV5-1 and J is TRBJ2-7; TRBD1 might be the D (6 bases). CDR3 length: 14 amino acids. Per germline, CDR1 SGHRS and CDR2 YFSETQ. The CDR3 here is CANSTRQDSYEQYF. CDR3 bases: TGCGCCAACAGCACCAGACAGGACTCCTACGAGCAGTACTTC.

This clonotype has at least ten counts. CDR3 amino acids: CSVEGRGMNYGYTF. The DNA for the CDR3 is TGCAGCGTTGAAGGGAGAGGAATGAACTATGGCTACACCTTC. The V gene is TRBV29-1, the J gene TRBJ1-2, with no clear D. The germline V and J ends were trimmed by 1 base and 2 bases, with 11 bases remaining between them. The CDR3 is made up of 14 amino acids. Germline CDR1 and CDR2: SQVTM and ANQGSEA.

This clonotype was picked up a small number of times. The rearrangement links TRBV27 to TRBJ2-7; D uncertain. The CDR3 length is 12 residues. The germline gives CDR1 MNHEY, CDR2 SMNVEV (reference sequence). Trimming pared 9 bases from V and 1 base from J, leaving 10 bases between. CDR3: CASGYLSYEQYF. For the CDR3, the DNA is TGTGCCAGTGGATATCTTTCCTACGAGCAGTACTTC.

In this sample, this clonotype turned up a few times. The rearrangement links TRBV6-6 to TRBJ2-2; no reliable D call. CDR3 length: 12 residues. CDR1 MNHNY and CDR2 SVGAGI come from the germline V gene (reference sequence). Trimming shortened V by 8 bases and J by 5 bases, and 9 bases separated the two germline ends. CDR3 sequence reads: CASLGGTGELFF. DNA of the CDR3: TGTGCCAGCTTAGGTGGGACCGGGGAGCTGTTTTTT.

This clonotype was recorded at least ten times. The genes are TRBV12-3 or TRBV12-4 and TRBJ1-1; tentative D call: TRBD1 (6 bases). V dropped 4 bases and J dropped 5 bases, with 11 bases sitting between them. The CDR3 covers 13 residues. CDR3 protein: CASSSQGRTEAFF. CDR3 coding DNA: TGTGCCAGCAGTTCCCAGGGGAGGACTGAAGCTTTCTTT.

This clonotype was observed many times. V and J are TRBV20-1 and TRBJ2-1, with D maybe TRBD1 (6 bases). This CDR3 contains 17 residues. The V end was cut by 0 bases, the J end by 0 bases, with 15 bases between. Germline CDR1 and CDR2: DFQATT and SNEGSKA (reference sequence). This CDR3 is CSARDPLQGSSYNEQFF. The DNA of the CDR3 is TGCAGTGCTAGAGACCCTCTACAGGGAAGCTCCTACAATGAGCAGTTCTTC.

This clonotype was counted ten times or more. The CDR3 loop reads CASSYSVQLNTEAFF. The CDR3 DNA reads as TGTGCCAGCAGTTACTCGGTCCAGCTGAACACTGAAGCTTTCTTT. The chain recombines TRBV6-2 or TRBV6-3 with TRBJ1-1, with D unresolved. Trimming pared 0 bases from V and 0 bases from J, leaving 8 bases between. The CDR3 has 15 residues. The germline gives CDR1 MNHEY, CDR2 SVGEGT.

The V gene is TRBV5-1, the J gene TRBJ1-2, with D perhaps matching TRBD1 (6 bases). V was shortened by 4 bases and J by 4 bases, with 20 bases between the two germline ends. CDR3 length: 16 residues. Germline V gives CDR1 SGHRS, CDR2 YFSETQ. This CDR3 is CASSQVGGQRFYGYTF. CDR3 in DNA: TGCGCCAGCAGCCAAGTTGGAGGACAGCGCTTCTATGGCTACACCTTC.

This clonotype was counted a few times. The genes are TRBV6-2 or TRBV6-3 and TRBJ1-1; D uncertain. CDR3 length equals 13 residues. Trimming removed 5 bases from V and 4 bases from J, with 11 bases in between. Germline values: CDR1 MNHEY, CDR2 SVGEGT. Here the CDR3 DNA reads TGTGCCAGCAGTCCCGGGAGAGTCACTGAAGCTTTCTTT. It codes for CASSPGRVTEAFF.

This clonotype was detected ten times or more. The CDR3 DNA sequence: TGTGCCAGCAGTGAGTTCATCGGGGAGCTGTTTTTT. Its protein is CASSEFIGELFF. V is TRBV2 and J is TRBJ2-2; no reliable D call. This CDR3 comprises 12 residues. V was clipped by 3 bases and J by 7 bases, with 6 bases between them. Germline CDR1 is SNHLY and CDR2 is FYNNEI.

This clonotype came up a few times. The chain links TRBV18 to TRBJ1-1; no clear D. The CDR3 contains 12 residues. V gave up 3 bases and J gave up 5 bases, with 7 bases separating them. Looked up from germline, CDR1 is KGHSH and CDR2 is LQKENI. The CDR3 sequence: CASSPMGTEAFF. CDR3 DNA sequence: TGTGCCAGCTCACCGATGGGTACTGAAGCTTTCTTT.

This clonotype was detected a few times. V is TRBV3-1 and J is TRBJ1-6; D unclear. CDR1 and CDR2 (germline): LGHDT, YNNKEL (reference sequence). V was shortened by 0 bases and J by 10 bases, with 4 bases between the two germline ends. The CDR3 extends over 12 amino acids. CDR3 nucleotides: TGTGCCAGCAGCCAAGACGGGTCACCCCTCCACTTT. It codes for CASSQDGSPLHF.